This TCR beta chain was identified in a study of PD-1 blockade in classical Hodgkin lymphoma. Overall study findings and caveats: Before treatment, complete responders showed about the same diversity as newly diagnosed patients. Significantly greater TCR diversity emerged by C4D1 in CD4+ cells but not CD8+ cells.

In germline, CDR1 is LNHDA, CDR2 SQIVND (reference sequence). There are 12 residues in the CDR3. The V end was cut by 7 bases, the J end by 4 bases, with 10 bases between. Time point reported: cycle 4 day 1 (C4D1), after around six weeks of nivolumab. Brentuximab vedotin exposure varied, and every patient relapsed after autologous stem cell transplantation. Classification of best responses gave complete response, partial response or progressive disease. Clones were read by immunoSEQ multiplex PCR, and TCRdb kept only the in-frame ones, dropping some. The table has tens of thousands of clones, roughly 80% seen once. About this clone: Its antigen is not identified.

The sequencing here drew on peripheral blood mononuclear cells (PBMCs), taken before the fourth cycle of nivolumab. The clonotype originates from a human donor with classical Hodgkin lymphoma. The chain joins TRBV19 to TRBJ1-2, with D possibly TRBD1 on 6 matching bases. CDR3 sequence: CASNDRTYGYTF. The DNA for the CDR3 is TGTGCCAGTAATGACAGGACCTATGGCTACACCTTC.